The T cell receptor beta chain under discussion was sequenced for a study of T cells in Graves' hyperthyroidism and ophthalmopathy. A note on this clonotype: Its specificity is not known.

Broader study findings: Ophthalmopathy was separated from stable hyperthyroidism by a 13 V-J model. Most clonotypes expanded in the thyroid (above 0.001) were also present in blood.

Amplification targeted TCR beta CDR3 regions from RNA transcripts. Carried out on the TCR CDR3, a first-round RT-PCR used the HTBI primer set. TCRdb processed the multiplex PCR reads anew with MiXCR; each CDR3 protein has one entry. Of hundreds of thousands of distinct CDR3 sequences in the sample, 45% were seen once. In germline, CDR1 is MGHDK, CDR2 SYGVNS. This CDR3 spans 15 amino acids. Trimming cost V 4 bases and J 2 bases, with 14 bases left between them. The receptor comes from an adult man with Graves' disease, either hyperthyroidism or ophthalmopathy (not recorded which). Material for sequencing was peripheral blood or thyroid tissue (not recorded which). The chain carries TRBV25-1 and TRBJ1-1, with D uncertain. CDR3 residues: CASSARTYHNTEAFF. The CDR3 region has the DNA TGTGCCAGCAGTGCTAGGACCTACCACAACACTGAAGCTTTCTTT.